This TCR beta chain emerged from a study of T cells expressing NK-cell markers. 5'RACE template switching built TCR beta cDNA with unique molecular identifiers. TCRdb reprocessed the 5' RACE reads and keeps a single row for each CDR3 protein, giving no DNA. This listing includes over 150,000 distinct CDR3 sequences. This CDR3 comprises 16 residues. Germline V CDR1 and CDR2: DFQATT, SNEGSKA (reference sequence). Source material: blood T cells: a sorted CD56 or NKG2C T cell subset, CD4+ or CD8+ T cells, or bulk PBMC T cells (not recorded which). The V call is TRBV20-1, the J call TRBJ1-5; TCRdb selects TRBD1, and the lack of DNA leaves this call unchecked. The source of this sequence is a woman aged 45-60 years in good health. The CDR3 protein is CSARDRAELGNQPQHF.